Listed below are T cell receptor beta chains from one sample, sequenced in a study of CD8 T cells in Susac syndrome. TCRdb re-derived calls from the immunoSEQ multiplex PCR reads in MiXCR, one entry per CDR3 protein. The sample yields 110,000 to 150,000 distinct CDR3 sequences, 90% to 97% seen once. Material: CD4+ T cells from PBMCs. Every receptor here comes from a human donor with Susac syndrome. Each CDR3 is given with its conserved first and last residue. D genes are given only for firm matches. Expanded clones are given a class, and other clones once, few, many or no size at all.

TGTGCCAGCAGCGGGCAGGGGCTTGGGACCCAGTACTTC,CASSGQGLGTQYF,-,TRBJ2-5,TRBV9,-
TGTGCCAGCCGTGGGGGGATCTGGAACCCCCTCCACTTT,CASRGGIWNPLHF,-,TRBJ1-6,TRBV27,-
TGTGCCAGCAGCGTAGCGGGGGGGACCCGCACAGATACGCAGTATTTT,CASSVAGGTRTDTQYF,TRBD2,TRBJ2-3,TRBV7-2,-
TGTGCCAGCAGCTTCAACACAGATACGCAGTATTTT,CASSFNTDTQYF,-,TRBJ2-3,TRBV11-3,-
TGTGCCAGCAGTCTTACTGGAGGGGCCAACAATGAGCAGTTCTTC,CASSLTGGANNEQFF,-,TRBJ2-1,TRBV28,-
TGTGCCAGCTCGGCGGTCGGGTTGGCTACTGAAAAACTGTTTTTT,CASSAVGLATEKLFF,-,TRBJ1-4,TRBV2,-
TGTGCCACCAGCAGAGAGGGGGGGGCGCGTGGCTACACCTTC,CATSREGGARGYTF,-,TRBJ1-2,TRBV15,-
TGTGCCAGCACGGGGGGGCCGGGCACCGGGGAGCTGTTTTTT,CASTGGPGTGELFF,TRBD2,TRBJ2-2,TRBV9,-
TGCAGCGTGGAGCGGGATGAGCAGTTCTTC,CSVERDEQFF,-,TRBJ2-1,TRBV29-1,-
TGTGCCAGCATCCAGGGAGGGGGGCCGGGGACCCAGTACTTC,CASIQGGGPGTQYF,-,TRBJ2-5,TRBV28,-
TGCAGCAGCTTAGGGGCCAAAAACATTCAGTACTTC,CSSLGAKNIQYF,-,TRBJ2-4,TRBV20-1,-
TGTGCCAGCAGTTTTGCGCTCTACGAGCAGTACTTC,CASSFALYEQYF,-,TRBJ2-7,TRBV28,-
TGTGCCAGCAGAGGGGGACCAGGCGAGCAGTACTTC,CASRGGPGEQYF,-,TRBJ2-7,TRBV28,-
TGCAGCGTTGGTATCAGGGAGTTTAATGAGCAGTTCTTC,CSVGIREFNEQFF,-,TRBJ2-1,TRBV29-1,-
TGTGCCAGCGCATACCACTACTCCACAGGGGCCCCCGGGCCCCAGCATTTT,CASAYHYSTGAPGPQHF,TRBD1,TRBJ1-5,TRBV27,-
TGTGCCAGCAGCCTATCGGGGAGGAACACTGAAGCTTTCTTT,CASSLSGRNTEAFF,-,TRBJ1-1,TRBV3-1,-
TGTGCCAGCAGTTACTCGGCCGGGGAGCTGTTTTTT,CASSYSAGELFF,-,TRBJ2-2,TRBV6-5,-
TGTGCCAGCAGCCAAGAATTGGGGCGGGGGGTCGTTGAGCAGTTCTTC,CASSQELGRGVVEQFF,TRBD2,TRBJ2-1,TRBV14,-
TGTGCCAGCTCACCAGAACAGGAGTATGGCTACACCTTC,CASSPEQEYGYTF,-,TRBJ1-2,TRBV18,-
TGTGCCAGCAGCCAAGATAAGGGGGCAAGGGAAAAACTGTTTTTT,CASSQDKGAREKLFF,TRBD1,TRBJ1-4,TRBV3-1,-
TGTGCCAGCAGCCAACATACGGGACAGAGAAACACCGGGGAGCTGTTTTTT,CASSQHTGQRNTGELFF,TRBD1,TRBJ2-2,TRBV3-1,-
TGTGCCAGCAGCTCCCTAGCCGGCTTGGGGGGGAATGAGCAGTTCTTC,CASSSLAGLGGNEQFF,TRBD2,TRBJ2-1,TRBV9,-
TGTGCCATCAGAAATACAGGGGGTGAGGTCCTGACTTTC,CAIRNTGGEVLTF,TRBD1,TRBJ2-6,TRBV10-3,-
TGTGCCAGCTCACCACTGAGGGGGAATGAGCAGTTCTTC,CASSPLRGNEQFF,-,TRBJ2-1,TRBV18,-
TGTGCCAGCAGCGTAGGCCAGGGGGCTACCGGGGAGCTGTTTTTT,CASSVGQGATGELFF,TRBD1,TRBJ2-2,TRBV9,-
TGTGCCAGCAGTCCGCTCATTGGTGGGAAGAGTGAGCAGTTCTTC,CASSPLIGGKSEQFF,-,TRBJ2-1,TRBV6-5,-
TGTGCCAGCAGCTCCTCCAGCGGGGGGGGGCGGGAGACCCAGTACTTC,CASSSSSGGGRETQYF,TRBD2,TRBJ2-5,TRBV7-2,-
TGTGCCACCAGCAGAGAACGGGGGGGGTACCAAGAGACCCAGTACTTC,CATSRERGGYQETQYF,TRBD2,TRBJ2-5,TRBV15,-
TGTGCCAGCAGTGACCTGGGTGACAATGAGCAGTTCTTC,CASSDLGDNEQFF,-,TRBJ2-1,TRBV12-3/TRBV12-4,-
TGTGCCAGCAGCATAAAGGGGGATGAGCAGTTCTTC,CASSIKGDEQFF,-,TRBJ2-1,TRBV28,-
TGCAGCGTTGAAGGCAGCCATTACTACGAGCAGTACTTC,CSVEGSHYYEQYF,-,TRBJ2-7,TRBV29-1,-
TGCGCCAGCAGCCAACCGATCAGCGGCTATGGCTACACCTTC,CASSQPISGYGYTF,-,TRBJ1-2,TRBV4-1,-
TGTGCCAGTAGTCTAGGGGGGGAGCAGTTCTTC,CASSLGGEQFF,-,TRBJ2-1,TRBV19,-
TGTGCCAGCAGTTTCGTCCTCGGGAGAGGCTACACCTTC,CASSFVLGRGYTF,-,TRBJ1-2,TRBV6-5,-
TGTGCCACCAGCAGGACTAGCCAAGAGACCCAGTACTTC,CATSRTSQETQYF,-,TRBJ2-5,TRBV15,-
TGCAGTGCTAGAGAGGGGCTAGCGGGGACCCAGTACTTC,CSAREGLAGTQYF,TRBD2,TRBJ2-5,TRBV20-1,-
TGTGCCAGCAGCTTAGCCCTCACAGGTTACACGGAGACCCAGTACTTC,CASSLALTGYTETQYF,-,TRBJ2-5,TRBV7-9,-
TGCAGTGCTAGAGTAGCGGGAGGGCTGAGGGGTACGCAGTATTTT,CSARVAGGLRGTQYF,TRBD2,TRBJ2-3,TRBV20-1,-
TGTGCCAGCTCCCACACAAGAATAGGGGAAGGGGCTGAAGCTTTCTTT,CASSHTRIGEGAEAFF,-,TRBJ1-1,TRBV18,-
TGTGCCAGCAGTCCCGGACGTACGCTCGGGGAGCTGTTTTTT,CASSPGRTLGELFF,-,TRBJ2-2,TRBV6-2/TRBV6-3,-
TGTGCCAGCAGCGCGACGGGCCGTAGCTCCTACGAGCAGTACTTC,CASSATGRSSYEQYF,-,TRBJ2-7,TRBV3-1,-
TGTGCCAGCAGCGTAGCGGACTATGGCTACACCTTC,CASSVADYGYTF,-,TRBJ1-2,TRBV9,-
TGTGCCAGCCGGGGAGTCGGACAGGCTGAGAAGTATGGCTACACCTTC,CASRGVGQAEKYGYTF,TRBD1,TRBJ1-2,TRBV6-6,once
TGTGCCAGCAGTACCGGGAGGCCCACAGATACGCAGTATTTT,CASSTGRPTDTQYF,TRBD2,TRBJ2-3,TRBV7-3,once
TGTGCCACCACCGTCAGCTCCTACGAGCAGTACTTC,CATTVSSYEQYF,-,TRBJ2-7,TRBV6-6,-
TGTGCCAGCACCGAAGGGACTAGCAGATCCACAGATACGCAGTATTTT,CASTEGTSRSTDTQYF,TRBD2,TRBJ2-3,TRBV6-2/TRBV6-3,-
TGCAGCGTTGAAGGGACTAGCGGGAGGGCCTACGAGCAGTACTTC,CSVEGTSGRAYEQYF,TRBD2,TRBJ2-7,TRBV29-1,-
TGTGCCATCAGTGAGTCGATAGGGGCCGAGCAGTACTTC,CAISESIGAEQYF,-,TRBJ2-7,TRBV10-3,-
TGTGCCAGCAGTGAGGCTAGCGGACGAGCAGATACGCAGTATTTT,CASSEASGRADTQYF,TRBD2,TRBJ2-3,TRBV2,-
TGTGCCAGCAGCCCGGCGTTACTCAGCTCCTACAATGAGCAGTTCTTC,CASSPALLSSYNEQFF,-,TRBJ2-1,TRBV7-9,-
TGTGCCAGCAGCTTGGCCGGTGGAACGTACAATGAGCAGTTCTTC,CASSLAGGTYNEQFF,-,TRBJ2-1,TRBV5-4,-
TGCAGCGTTGAAGATCCCAGAAAGGGTACAGATACGCAGTATTTT,CSVEDPRKGTDTQYF,-,TRBJ2-3,TRBV29-1,-
TGTGCCAGCAGTTACACTTGGACGGGGAGCTCCTACGAGCAGTACTTC,CASSYTWTGSSYEQYF,-,TRBJ2-7,TRBV6-5,-
TGCAGTGCTAGAGACAGGATCTACGAGCAGTACTTC,CSARDRIYEQYF,-,TRBJ2-7,TRBV20-1,-
TGTGCAGGACAGTTCGCTTTCTTT,CAGQFAFF,-,TRBJ1-1,TRBV2,-
TGCAGTGCCCCCTTGGCGGGCAAAAACATTCAGTACTTC,CSAPLAGKNIQYF,-,TRBJ2-4,TRBV20-1,-
TGTGCCAGCAGTCCTAGCGGGGGGGCCTACAATGAGCAGTTCTTC,CASSPSGGAYNEQFF,TRBD2,TRBJ2-1,TRBV6-4,-